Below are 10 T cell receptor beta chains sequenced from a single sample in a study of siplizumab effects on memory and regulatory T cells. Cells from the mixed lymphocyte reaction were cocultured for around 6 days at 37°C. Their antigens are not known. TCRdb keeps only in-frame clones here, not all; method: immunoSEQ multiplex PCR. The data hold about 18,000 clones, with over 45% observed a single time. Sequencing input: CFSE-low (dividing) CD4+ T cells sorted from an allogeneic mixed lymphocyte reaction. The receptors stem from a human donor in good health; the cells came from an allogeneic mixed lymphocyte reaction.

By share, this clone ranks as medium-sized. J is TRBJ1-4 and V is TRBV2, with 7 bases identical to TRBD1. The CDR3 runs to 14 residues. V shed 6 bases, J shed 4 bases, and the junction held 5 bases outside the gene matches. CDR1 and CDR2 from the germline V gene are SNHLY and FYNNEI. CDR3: CASRPGTVNEKLFF. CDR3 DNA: TGTGCCAGCAGACCCGGGACAGTTAATGAAAAACTGTTTTTT.

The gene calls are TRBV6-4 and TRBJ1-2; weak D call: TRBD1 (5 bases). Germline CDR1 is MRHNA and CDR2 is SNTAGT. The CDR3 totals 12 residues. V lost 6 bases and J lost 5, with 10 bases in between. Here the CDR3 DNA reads TGTGCCAGCAGCCAGACAGATTATGGCTACACCTTC. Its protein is CASSQTDYGYTF.

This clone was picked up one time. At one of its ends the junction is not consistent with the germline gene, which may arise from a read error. The CDR3 region is CASSPTSGGFSHEQYF. CDR3 DNA sequence: TGCGCCAGCAGCCCGACTAGCGGGGGGTTCTCCCACGAGCAGTACTTC. The chain carries TRBV5-1 and TRBJ2-7; 13 bases map to TRBD2. The CDR3 loop spans 16 amino acids. Germline loops: CDR1 SGHRS, CDR2 YFSETQ.

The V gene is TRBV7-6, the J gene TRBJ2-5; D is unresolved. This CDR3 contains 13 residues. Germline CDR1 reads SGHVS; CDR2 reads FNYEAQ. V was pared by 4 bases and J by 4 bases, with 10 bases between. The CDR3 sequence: CASSWKGLETQYF. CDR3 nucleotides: TGTGCCAGCAGCTGGAAAGGGCTAGAGACCCAGTACTTC.

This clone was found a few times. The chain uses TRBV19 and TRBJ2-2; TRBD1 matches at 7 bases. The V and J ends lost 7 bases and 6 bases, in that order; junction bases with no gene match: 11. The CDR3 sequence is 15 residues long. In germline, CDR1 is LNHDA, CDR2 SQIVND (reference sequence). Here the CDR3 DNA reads TGTGCCAGTATCTTAGACAGGGCAGGTGCCGGGGAGCTGTTTTTT. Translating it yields CASILDRAGAGELFF.

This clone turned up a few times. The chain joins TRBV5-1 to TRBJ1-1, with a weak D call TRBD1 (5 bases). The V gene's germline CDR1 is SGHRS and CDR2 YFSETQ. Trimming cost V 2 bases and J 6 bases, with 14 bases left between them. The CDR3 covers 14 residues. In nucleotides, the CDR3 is TGCGCCAGCAGCTTTACGGCGGGGACCTCTGAAGCTTTCTTT. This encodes CASSFTAGTSEAFF.

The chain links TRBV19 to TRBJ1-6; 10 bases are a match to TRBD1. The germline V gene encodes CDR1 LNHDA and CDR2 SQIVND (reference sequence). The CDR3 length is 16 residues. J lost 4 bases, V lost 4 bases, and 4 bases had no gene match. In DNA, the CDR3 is TGTGCCAGTAGTAACCGGGACAGGGGTTATAATTCACCCCTCCACTTT. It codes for CASSNRDRGYNSPLHF.

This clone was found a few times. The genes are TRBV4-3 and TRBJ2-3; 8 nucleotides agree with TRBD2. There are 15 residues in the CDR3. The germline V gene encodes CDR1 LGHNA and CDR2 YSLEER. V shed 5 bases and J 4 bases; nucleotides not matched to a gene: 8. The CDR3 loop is CASSEDGRAADTQYF. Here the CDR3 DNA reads TGCGCCAGCAGCGAGGACGGGAGGGCCGCAGATACGCAGTATTTT.

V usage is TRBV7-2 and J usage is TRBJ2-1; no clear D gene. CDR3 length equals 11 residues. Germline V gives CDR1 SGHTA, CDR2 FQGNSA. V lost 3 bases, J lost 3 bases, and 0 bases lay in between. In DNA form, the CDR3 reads TGTGCCAGCAGCTTCTACAATGAGCAGTTCTTC. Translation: CASSFYNEQFF.

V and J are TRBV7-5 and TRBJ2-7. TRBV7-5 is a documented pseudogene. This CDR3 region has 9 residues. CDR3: CVRSLEQYF. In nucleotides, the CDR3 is TGTGTCAGAAGCTTAGAGCAGTACTTC.